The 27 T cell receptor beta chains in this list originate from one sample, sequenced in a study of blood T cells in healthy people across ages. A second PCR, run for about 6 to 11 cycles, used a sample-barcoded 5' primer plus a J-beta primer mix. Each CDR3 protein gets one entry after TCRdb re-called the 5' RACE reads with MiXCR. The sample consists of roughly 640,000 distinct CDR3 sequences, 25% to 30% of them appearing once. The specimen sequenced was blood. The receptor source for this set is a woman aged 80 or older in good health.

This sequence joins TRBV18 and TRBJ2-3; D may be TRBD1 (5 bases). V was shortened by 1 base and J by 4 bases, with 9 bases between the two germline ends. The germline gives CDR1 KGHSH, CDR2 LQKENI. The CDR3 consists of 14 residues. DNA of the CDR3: TGTGCCAGCTCACCACGGGGCGACCCAGATACGCAGTATTTT. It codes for CASSPRGDPDTQYF.

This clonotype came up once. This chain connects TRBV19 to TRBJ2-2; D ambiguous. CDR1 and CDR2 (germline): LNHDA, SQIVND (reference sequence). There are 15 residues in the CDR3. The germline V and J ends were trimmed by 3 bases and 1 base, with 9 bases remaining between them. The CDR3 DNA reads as TGTGCCAGTAGTATGTCGCACCAGAACACCGGGGAGCTGTTTTTT. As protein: CASSMSHQNTGELFF.

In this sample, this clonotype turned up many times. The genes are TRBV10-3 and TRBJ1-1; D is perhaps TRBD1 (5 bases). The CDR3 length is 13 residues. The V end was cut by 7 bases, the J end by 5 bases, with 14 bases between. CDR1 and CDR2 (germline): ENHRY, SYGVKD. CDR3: CAITRSGETEAFF. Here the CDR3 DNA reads TGTGCCATCACCAGATCGGGGGAAACTGAAGCTTTCTTT.

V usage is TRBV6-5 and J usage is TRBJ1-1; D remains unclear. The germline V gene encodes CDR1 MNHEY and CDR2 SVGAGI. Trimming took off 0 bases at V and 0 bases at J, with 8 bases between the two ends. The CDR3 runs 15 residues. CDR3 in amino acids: CASSYSKRVNTEAFF. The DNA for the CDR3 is TGTGCCAGCAGTTACTCGAAGAGGGTGAACACTGAAGCTTTCTTT.

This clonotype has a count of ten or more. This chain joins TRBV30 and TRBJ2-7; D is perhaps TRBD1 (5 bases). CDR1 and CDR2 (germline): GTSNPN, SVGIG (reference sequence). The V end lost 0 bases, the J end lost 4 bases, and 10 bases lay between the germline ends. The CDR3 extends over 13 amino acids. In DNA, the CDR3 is TGTGCCTGGAGTGTCGACAGAGAGTACGAGCAGTACTTC. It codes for CAWSVDREYEQYF.

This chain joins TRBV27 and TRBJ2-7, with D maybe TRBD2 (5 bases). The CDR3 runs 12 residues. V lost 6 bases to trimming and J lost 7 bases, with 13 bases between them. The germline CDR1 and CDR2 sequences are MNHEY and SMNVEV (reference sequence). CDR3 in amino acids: CASSSLTGEQYF. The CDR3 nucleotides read TGTGCCAGCAGCTCCTTGACGGGGGAGCAGTACTTC.

As DNA, the CDR3 is TGCAGTGCTCTGAGCGGGGGGGCCTACACCGGGGAGCTGTTTTTT. This encodes CSALSGGAYTGELFF. V gene TRBV20-1 combines with J gene TRBJ2-2; 10 positions agree with TRBD2. J was trimmed by 3 bases and V by 5 bases; bases with no gene match: 6. The CDR3 extends over 15 amino acids. Germline V gene lookup returns CDR1 DFQATT and CDR2 SNEGSKA (reference sequence).

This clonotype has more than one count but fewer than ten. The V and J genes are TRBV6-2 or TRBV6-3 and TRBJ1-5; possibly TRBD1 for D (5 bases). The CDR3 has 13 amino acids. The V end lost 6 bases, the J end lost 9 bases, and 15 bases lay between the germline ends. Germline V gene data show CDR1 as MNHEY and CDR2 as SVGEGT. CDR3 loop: CASRGRVPGPQHF. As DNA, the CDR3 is TGTGCCAGCAGGGGCAGGGTGCCGGGGCCCCAGCATTTT.

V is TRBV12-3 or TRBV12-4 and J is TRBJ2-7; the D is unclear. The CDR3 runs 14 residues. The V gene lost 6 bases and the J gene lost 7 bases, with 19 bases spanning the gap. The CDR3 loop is CASSPSSSFNEQYF. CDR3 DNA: TGTGCCAGCAGCCCTTCGAGCTCCTTCAATGAGCAGTACTTC.

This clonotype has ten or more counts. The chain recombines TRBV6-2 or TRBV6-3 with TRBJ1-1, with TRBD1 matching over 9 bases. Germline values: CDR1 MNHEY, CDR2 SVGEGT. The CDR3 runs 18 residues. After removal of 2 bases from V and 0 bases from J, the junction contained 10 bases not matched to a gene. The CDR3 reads CASSYPYGQGIMNTEAFF. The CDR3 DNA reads TGTGCCAGCAGTTACCCCTACGGACAGGGGATAATGAACACTGAAGCTTTCTTT.

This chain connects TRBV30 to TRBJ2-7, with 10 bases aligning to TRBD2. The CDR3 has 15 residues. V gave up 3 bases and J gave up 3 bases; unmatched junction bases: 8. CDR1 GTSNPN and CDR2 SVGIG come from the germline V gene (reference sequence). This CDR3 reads CAWSPSSGSLYEQYF. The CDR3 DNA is TGTGCCTGGAGCCCATCTAGCGGGAGTCTCTACGAGCAGTACTTC.

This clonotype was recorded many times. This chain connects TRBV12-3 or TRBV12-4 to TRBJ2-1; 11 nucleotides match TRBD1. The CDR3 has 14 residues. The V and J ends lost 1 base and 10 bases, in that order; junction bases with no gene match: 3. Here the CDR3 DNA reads TGTGCCAGCAGTTTAGGGACAGGGGGCAGGGAGCAGTTCTTC. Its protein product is CASSLGTGGREQFF.

CDR3 sequence: CASSDQGANRDTIYF. CDR3 sequence (DNA): TGTGCCAGCAGTGACCAGGGGGCGAATCGGGACACCATATATTTT. The rearrangement links TRBV2 to TRBJ1-3; 8 bases agree with TRBD1. V gave up 3 bases and J gave up 8 bases; unmatched junction bases: 9. The V gene's germline CDR1 is SNHLY and CDR2 FYNNEI. This CDR3 region has 15 residues.

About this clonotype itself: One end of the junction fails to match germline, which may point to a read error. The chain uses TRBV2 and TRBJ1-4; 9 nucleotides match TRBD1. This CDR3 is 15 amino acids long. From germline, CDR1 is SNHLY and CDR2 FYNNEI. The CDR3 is CASRNRGPPNEKRFF. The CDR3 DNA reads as TGTGCCAGCAGGAACAGGGGGCCTCCAAATGAAAAACGGTTTTTT.

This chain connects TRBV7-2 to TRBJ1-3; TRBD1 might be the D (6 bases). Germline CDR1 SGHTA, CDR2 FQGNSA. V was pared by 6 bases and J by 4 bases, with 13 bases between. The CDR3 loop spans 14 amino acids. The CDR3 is CASRGGGQGNTIYF. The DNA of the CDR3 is TGTGCCAGCAGAGGGGGGGGGCAGGGAAACACCATATATTTT.

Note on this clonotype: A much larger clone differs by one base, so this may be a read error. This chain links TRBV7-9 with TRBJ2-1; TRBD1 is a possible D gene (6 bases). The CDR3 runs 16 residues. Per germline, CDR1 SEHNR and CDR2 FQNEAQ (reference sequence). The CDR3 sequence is CAGSSQAGAAYNEQFF. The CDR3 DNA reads TGTGCCGGCAGCTCCCAAGCAGGGGCGGCCTACAATGAGCAGTTCTTC.

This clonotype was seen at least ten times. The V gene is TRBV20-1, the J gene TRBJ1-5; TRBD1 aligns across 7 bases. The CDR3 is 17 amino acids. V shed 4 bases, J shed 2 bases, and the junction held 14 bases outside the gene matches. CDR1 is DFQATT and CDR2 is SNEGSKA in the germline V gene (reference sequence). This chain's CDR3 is CSATRGTVGFRNQPQHF. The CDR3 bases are TGCAGTGCTACTAGGGGGACAGTCGGTTTTCGCAATCAGCCCCAGCATTTT.

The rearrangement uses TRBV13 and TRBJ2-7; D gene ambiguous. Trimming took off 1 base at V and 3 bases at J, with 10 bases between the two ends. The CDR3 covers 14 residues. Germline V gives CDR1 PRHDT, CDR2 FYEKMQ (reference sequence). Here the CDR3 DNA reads TGTGCCAGCAGCTTAGTCAGGAATCTCTACGAGCAGTACTTC. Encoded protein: CASSLVRNLYEQYF.

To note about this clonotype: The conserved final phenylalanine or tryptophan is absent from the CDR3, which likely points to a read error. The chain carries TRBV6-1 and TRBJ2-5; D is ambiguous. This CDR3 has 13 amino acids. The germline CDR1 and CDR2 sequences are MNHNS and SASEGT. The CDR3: CASGEVIKETQYC. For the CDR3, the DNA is TGTGCCAGCGGTGAAGTGATAAAAGAGACCCAGTACTGC.

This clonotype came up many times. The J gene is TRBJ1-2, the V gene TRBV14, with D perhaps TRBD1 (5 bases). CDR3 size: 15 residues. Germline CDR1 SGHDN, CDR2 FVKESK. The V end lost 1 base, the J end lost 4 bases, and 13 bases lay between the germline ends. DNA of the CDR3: TGTGCCAGCAGCCAAGGTCCGACAGTGCGCTATGGCTACACCTTC. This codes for CASSQGPTVRYGYTF.

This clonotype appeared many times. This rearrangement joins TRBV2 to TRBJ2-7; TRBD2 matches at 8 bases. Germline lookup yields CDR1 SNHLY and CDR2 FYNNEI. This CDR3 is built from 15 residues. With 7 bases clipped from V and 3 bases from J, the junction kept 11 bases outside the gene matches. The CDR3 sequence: CASTPTGTSGYEQYF. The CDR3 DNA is TGTGCCAGCACCCCCACCGGGACTAGTGGCTACGAGCAGTACTTC.

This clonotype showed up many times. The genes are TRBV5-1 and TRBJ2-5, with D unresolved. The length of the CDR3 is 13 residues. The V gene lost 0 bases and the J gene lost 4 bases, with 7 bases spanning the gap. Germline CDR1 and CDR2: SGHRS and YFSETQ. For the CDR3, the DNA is TGCGCCAGCAGCTTGGTAGCTCGAGAGACCCAGTACTTC. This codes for CASSLVARETQYF.

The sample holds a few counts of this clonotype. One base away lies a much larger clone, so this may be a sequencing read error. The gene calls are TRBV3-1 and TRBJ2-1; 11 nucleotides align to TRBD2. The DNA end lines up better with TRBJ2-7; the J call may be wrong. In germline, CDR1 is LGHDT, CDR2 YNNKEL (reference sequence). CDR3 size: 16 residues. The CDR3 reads CASSQLAGGIYNEQYF. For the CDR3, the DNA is TGTGCCAGCAGCCAGCTAGCGGGGGGTATCTACAATGAGCAGTACTTC.

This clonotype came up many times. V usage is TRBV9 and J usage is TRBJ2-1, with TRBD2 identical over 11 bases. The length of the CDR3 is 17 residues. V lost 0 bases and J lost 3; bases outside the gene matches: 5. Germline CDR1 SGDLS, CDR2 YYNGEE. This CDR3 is CASSVDLAGGLYNEQFF. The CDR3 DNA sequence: TGTGCCAGCAGCGTAGACCTAGCGGGGGGTCTCTACAATGAGCAGTTCTTC.

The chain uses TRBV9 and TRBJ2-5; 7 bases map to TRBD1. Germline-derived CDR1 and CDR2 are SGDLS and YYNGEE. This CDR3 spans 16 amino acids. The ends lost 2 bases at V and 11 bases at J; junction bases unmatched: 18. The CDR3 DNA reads TGTGCCAGCAGCGTCCTTCCGGGACAGCCGAACAATGAGCAGTACTTC. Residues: CASSVLPGQPNNEQYF.

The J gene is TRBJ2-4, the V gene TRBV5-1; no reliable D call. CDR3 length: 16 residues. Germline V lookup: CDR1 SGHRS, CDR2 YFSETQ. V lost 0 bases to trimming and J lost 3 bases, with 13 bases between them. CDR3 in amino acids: CASSLGPGVGKNIQYF. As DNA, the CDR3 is TGCGCCAGCAGCTTGGGGCCTGGGGTTGGCAAAAACATTCAGTACTTC.

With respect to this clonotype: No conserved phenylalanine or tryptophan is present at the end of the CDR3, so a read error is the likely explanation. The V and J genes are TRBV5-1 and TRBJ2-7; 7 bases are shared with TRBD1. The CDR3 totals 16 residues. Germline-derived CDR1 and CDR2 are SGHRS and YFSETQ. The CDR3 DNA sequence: TGCGCCAACAGCAGGGGAGACAGGGCGATAAACTACGAGCAGTACAAC. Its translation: CANSRGDRAINYEQYN.